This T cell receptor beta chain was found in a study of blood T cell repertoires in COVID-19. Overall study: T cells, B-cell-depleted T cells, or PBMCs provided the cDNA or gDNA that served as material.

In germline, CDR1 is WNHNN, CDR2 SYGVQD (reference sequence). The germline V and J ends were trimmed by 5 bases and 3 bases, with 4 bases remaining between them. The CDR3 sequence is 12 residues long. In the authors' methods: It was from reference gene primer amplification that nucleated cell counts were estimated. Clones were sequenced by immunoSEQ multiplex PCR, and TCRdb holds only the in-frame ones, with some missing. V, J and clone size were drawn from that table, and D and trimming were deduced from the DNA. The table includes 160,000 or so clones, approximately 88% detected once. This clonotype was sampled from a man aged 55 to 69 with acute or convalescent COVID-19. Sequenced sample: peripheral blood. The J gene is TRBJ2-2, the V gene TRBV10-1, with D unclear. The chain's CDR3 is CASSPYTGELFF. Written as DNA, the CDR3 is TGCGCCAGCAGTCCATACACCGGGGAGCTGTTTTTT.